A selection of T cell receptor beta chains follows, all from one sample in a study of T cell responses to AZD1222 COVID-19 vaccine. TCRdb's copy holds only in-frame clones and misses some; the assay was immunoSEQ multiplex PCR. The sample consists of about 190,000 clones, roughly 93% of them appearing once. The specimen was peripheral blood, collected on day 0 of AZD1222 vaccination. Receptors were obtained from an adult in good health. CDR3s include the opening cysteine and the closing phenylalanine or tryptophan. The order of the fields is J gene, V gene, clone size, D gene, CDR3 protein, CDR3 DNA. D genes are given only for firm matches. Not all rows give a size; the values are once, few, many and, for expanded clones, a class.

J gene: TRBJ1-1
V gene: TRBV27
clone size: few
D gene: TRBD1
CDR3 protein: CASSPGQGWNTEAFF
CDR3 DNA: TGTGCCAGCAGTCCCGGACAGGGATGGAACACTGAAGCTTTCTTT

J gene: TRBJ2-7
V gene: TRBV6-5
clone size: -
D gene: TRBD1
CDR3 protein: CASSYAGQDTYEQYF
CDR3 DNA: TGTGCCAGCAGTTACGCGGGACAGGACACCTACGAGCAGTACTTC

J gene: TRBJ2-5
V gene: TRBV28
clone size: -
D gene: -
CDR3 protein: CASSLEQGRGTQYF
CDR3 DNA: TGTGCCAGCAGTTTAGAACAGGGACGAGGGACCCAGTACTTC

J gene: TRBJ1-1
V gene: TRBV7-9
clone size: -
D gene: -
CDR3 protein: CASRPTWGQGTEAFF
CDR3 DNA: TGTGCCAGCAGGCCAACCTGGGGCCAGGGCACTGAAGCTTTCTTT

J gene: TRBJ2-5
V gene: TRBV7-2
clone size: -
D gene: -
CDR3 protein: CASSLEGQGRETQYF
CDR3 DNA: TGTGCCAGCAGCTTAGAAGGGCAGGGACGGGAGACCCAGTACTTC

J gene: TRBJ2-1
V gene: TRBV11-2
clone size: -
D gene: TRBD2
CDR3 protein: CASSLVEGGPSYEQFF
CDR3 DNA: TGTGCCAGCAGCTTAGTTGAGGGAGGGCCCTCCTATGAGCAGTTCTTC

J gene: TRBJ1-4
V gene: TRBV27
clone size: few
D gene: TRBD1
CDR3 protein: CASSLSRQGVGEKLFF
CDR3 DNA: TGTGCCAGCAGTTTATCCCGACAGGGGGTGGGTGAAAAACTGTTTTTT

J gene: TRBJ2-3
V gene: TRBV4-1
clone size: -
D gene: -
CDR3 protein: CASSQAPGSGFTDTQYF
CDR3 DNA: TGCGCCAGCAGCCAAGCACCGGGGAGCGGATTCACAGATACGCAGTATTTT

J gene: TRBJ1-6
V gene: TRBV7-9
clone size: -
D gene: TRBD1
CDR3 protein: CASSTGQGGSPLHF
CDR3 DNA: TGTGCCAGCAGCACGGGACAGGGCGGTTCACCCCTCCACTTT

J gene: TRBJ2-3
V gene: TRBV7-3
clone size: -
D gene: -
CDR3 protein: CASSSGAGVGNTQYF
CDR3 DNA: TGTGCCAGCAGCTCTGGGGCCGGGGTTGGAAATACGCAGTATTTT

J gene: TRBJ2-1
V gene: TRBV5-1
clone size: -
D gene: TRBD2
CDR3 protein: CASSSRTSGRNEQFF
CDR3 DNA: TGCGCCAGCAGTTCCCGGACTAGCGGGAGAAATGAGCAGTTCTTC

J gene: TRBJ2-1
V gene: TRBV28
clone size: -
D gene: TRBD2
CDR3 protein: CASRWASGGSYNEQFF
CDR3 DNA: TGTGCCAGCAGGTGGGCTAGCGGGGGCTCCTACAATGAGCAGTTCTTC

J gene: TRBJ2-7
V gene: TRBV11-2
clone size: -
D gene: TRBD2
CDR3 protein: CASSRTSGNIINSYEQYF
CDR3 DNA: TGTGCCAGCAGTCGGACTAGCGGAAATATAATAAACTCCTACGAGCAGTACTTC

J gene: TRBJ2-5
V gene: TRBV19
clone size: once
D gene: TRBD1
CDR3 protein: CASSTLTGAPQETQYF
CDR3 DNA: TGTGCCAGTAGTACCCTAACAGGGGCGCCACAAGAGACCCAGTACTTC

J gene: TRBJ1-5
V gene: TRBV2
clone size: -
D gene: -
CDR3 protein: CASRARQEELSNQPQHF
CDR3 DNA: TGTGCCAGCAGGGCGAGGCAGGAGGAGTTGAGCAATCAGCCCCAGCATTTT

J gene: TRBJ2-7
V gene: TRBV12-3/TRBV12-4
clone size: -
D gene: -
CDR3 protein: CASSKLHSYEQYF
CDR3 DNA: TGTGCCAGCAGTAAATTACACTCCTACGAGCAGTACTTC

J gene: TRBJ2-7
V gene: TRBV9
clone size: -
D gene: -
CDR3 protein: CASSAGTAGVEQYF
CDR3 DNA: TGTGCCAGCAGCGCGGGGACAGCGGGGGTCGAGCAGTACTTC

J gene: TRBJ1-6
V gene: TRBV27
clone size: once
D gene: -
CDR3 protein: CASSLWVSAAQSHRPINSPLHF
CDR3 DNA: TGTGCCAGCAGTTTATGGGTATCGGCTGCACAATCCCATCGGCCCATTAATTCACCCCTCCACTTT

J gene: TRBJ2-7
V gene: TRBV29-1
clone size: -
D gene: -
CDR3 protein: CSVGHNEQYF
CDR3 DNA: TGCAGCGTCGGACATAACGAGCAGTACTTC

J gene: TRBJ2-7
V gene: TRBV24-1
clone size: once
D gene: -
CDR3 protein: CATSDGSSYEQYF
CDR3 DNA: TGTGCCACCAGCGACGGGAGCTCCTACGAGCAGTACTTC